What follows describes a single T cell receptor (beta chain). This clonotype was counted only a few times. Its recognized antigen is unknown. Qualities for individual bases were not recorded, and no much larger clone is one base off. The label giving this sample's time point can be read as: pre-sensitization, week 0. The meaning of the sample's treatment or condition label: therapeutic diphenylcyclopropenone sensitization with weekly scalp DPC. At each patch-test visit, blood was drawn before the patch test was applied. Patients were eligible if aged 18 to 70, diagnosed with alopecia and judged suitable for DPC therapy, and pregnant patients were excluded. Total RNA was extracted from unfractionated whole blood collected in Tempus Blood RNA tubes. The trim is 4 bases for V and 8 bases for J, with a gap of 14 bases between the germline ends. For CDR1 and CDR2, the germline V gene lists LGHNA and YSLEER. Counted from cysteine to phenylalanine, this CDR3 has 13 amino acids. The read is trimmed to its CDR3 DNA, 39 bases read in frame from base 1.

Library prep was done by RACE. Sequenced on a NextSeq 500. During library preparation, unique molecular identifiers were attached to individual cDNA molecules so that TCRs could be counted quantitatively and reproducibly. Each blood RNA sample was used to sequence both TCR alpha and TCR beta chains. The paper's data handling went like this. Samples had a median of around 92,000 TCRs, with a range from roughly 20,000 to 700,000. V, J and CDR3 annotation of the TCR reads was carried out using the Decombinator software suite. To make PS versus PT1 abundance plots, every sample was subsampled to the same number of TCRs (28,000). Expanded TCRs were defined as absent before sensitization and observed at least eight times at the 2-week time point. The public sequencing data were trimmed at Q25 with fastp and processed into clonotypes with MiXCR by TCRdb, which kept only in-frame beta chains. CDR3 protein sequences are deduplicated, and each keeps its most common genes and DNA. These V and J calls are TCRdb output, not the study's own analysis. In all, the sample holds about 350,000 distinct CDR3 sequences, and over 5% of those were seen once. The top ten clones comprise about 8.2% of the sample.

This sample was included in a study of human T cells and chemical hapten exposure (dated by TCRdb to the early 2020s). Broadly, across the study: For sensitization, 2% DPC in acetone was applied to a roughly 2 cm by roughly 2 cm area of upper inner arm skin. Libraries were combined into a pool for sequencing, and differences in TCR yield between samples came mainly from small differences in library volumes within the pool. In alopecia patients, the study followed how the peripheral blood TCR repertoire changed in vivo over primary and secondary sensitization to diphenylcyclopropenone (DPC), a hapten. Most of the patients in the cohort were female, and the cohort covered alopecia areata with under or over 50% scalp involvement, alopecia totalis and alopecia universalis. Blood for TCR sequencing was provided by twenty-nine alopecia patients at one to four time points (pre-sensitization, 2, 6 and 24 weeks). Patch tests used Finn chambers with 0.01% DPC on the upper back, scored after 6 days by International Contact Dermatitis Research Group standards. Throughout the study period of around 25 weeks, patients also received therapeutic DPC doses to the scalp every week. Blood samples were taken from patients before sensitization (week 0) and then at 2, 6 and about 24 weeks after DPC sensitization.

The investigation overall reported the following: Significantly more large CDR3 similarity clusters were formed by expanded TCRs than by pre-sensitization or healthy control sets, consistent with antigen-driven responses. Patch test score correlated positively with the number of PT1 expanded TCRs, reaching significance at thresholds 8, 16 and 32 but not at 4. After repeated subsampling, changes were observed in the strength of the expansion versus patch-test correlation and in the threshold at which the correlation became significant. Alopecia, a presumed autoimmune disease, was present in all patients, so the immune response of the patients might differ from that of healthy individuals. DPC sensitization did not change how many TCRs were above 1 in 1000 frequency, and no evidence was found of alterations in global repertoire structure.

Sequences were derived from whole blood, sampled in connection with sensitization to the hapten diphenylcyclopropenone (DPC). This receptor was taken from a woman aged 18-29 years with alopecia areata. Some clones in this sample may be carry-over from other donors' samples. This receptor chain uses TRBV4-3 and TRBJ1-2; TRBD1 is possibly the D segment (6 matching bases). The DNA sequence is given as TGCGCCAGCAGCCCCGGACAGTTCCGAGGCTACACCTTC. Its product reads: CASSPGQFRGYTF.